One sample yielded the 8 T cell receptor beta chains listed below, sequenced in a study of shared clonotypes between healthy human individuals. Some clones are missing from TCRdb's copy, which holds only in-frame ones; the method was immunoSEQ multiplex PCR. The sample has roughly 700,000 clones; about 74% are singletons. Sequenced: memory CD4+ T cells sorted from blood. Subset specified: CD45RA-negative fraction. These receptors originate from a woman younger than 45 in good health.

This sequence joins TRBV2 and TRBJ2-7; D is perhaps TRBD1 or TRBD2 (6 bases each). This CDR3 comprises 13 residues. The germline V gene has CDR1 SNHLY and CDR2 FYNNEI. Trimming took off 4 bases at V and 3 bases at J, with 10 bases between the two ends. CDR3 bases: TGTGCCAGCAGTGGGGGGCGGGGCTACGAGCAGTACTTC. It yields the protein CASSGGRGYEQYF.

This clone was counted only a few times. CDR3 loop: CASSSQPLDEQYF. In DNA form, the CDR3 reads TGTGCCAGCAGCTCCCAACCGTTAGACGAGCAGTACTTC. The rearrangement links TRBV7-6 to TRBJ2-5; D gene unclear. The better agreement between TRBJ2-7 and the DNA end casts doubt on the J call. The CDR3 totals 13 residues. Germline V lookup: CDR1 SGHVS, CDR2 FNYEAQ.

The V call is TRBV28, the J call TRBJ2-7; 7 bases agree with TRBD1. V lost 2 bases to trimming and J lost 0 bases; unmatched junction nucleotides: 10. The CDR3 extends over 17 amino acids. CDR1 MDHEN and CDR2 SYDVKM come from the germline V gene. CDR3 residues: CASSLPGQPSSSYEQYF. In nucleotides, the CDR3 is TGTGCCAGCAGTTTACCGGGACAGCCTTCTAGCTCCTACGAGCAGTACTTC. Full variable domain (outside the CDR3, taken from reference TRBV28 and TRBJ2-7): DVKVTQSSRYLVKRTGEKVFLECVQDMDHENMFWYRQDPGLGLRLIYFSYDVKMKEKGDIPEGYSVSREKKERFSLILESASTNQTSMYLCASSLPGQPSSSYEQYFGPGTRLTVT.

This clone was picked up a small number of times. The CDR3 coding sequence is TGTGCCAGCAGTGGAAGGACCTCCTCTAGCACAGATACGCAGTATTTT. It is translated as CASSGRTSSSTDTQYF. The chain links TRBV2 to TRBJ2-3; no clear D gene. CDR3 length: 16 residues. Per the germline V gene, CDR1 is SNHLY and CDR2 is FYNNEI. V was pared by 4 bases and J by 0 bases, with 14 bases between.

V gene TRBV5-4 combines with J gene TRBJ1-4, with D maybe TRBD1 (5 bases). CDR3 length: 17 residues. The V gene's germline CDR1 is SGHNT and CDR2 YYREEE (reference sequence). Trimming stripped 0 bases from V and 2 bases from J, with 14 bases between. DNA for the CDR3: TGTGCCAGCAGCTTGGCGCCGAGTGGGGCGACTAATGAAAAACTGTTTTTT. This translates into CASSLAPSGATNEKLFF.

The chain uses TRBV18 and TRBJ2-1; D is possibly TRBD1 or TRBD2 (5 bases each). Per the germline V gene, CDR1 is KGHSH and CDR2 is LQKENI. This CDR3 region has 14 residues. The V end was cut by 1 base, the J end by 10 bases, with 14 bases between. CDR3 DNA sequence: TGTGCCAGCTCACCACGGCTAGCAGACAGAGAGCAGTTCTTC. It yields the protein CASSPRLADREQFF.

This clone has only one observation. V and J are TRBV28 and TRBJ2-5, with 8 positions matching TRBD2. The CDR3 length is 18 residues. In germline, CDR1 is MDHEN, CDR2 SYDVKM. The junction had 12 bases not matched to a gene; V was cut back by 2 bases and J by 1 base. CDR3: CASSLRGYRAGAQETQYF. CDR3 in DNA: TGTGCCAGCAGTTTAAGGGGTTACCGAGCGGGAGCCCAAGAGACCCAGTACTTC.

There are a few counts of this clone. The CDR3 sequence is CASSLYTTPTELFF. In DNA form, the CDR3 reads TGCGCCAGCAGCTTGTACACCACTCCAACCGAGCTGTTTTTT. The chain employs TRBV5-1 and TRBJ2-2, with D unresolved. This CDR3 has 14 amino acids. V lost 1 base and J lost 11, with 15 bases in between. From germline, CDR1 is SGHRS and CDR2 YFSETQ.